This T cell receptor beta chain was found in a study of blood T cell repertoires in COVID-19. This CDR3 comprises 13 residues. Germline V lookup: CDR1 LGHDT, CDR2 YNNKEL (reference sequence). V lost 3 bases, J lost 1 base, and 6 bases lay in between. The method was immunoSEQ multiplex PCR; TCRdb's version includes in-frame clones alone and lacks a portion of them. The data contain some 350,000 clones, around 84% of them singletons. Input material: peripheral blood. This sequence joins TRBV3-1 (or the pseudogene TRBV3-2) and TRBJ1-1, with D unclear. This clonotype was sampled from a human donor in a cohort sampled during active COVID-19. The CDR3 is CASSQAWNTEAFF. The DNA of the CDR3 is TGTGCCAGCAGCCAGGCCTGGAACACTGAAGCTTTCTTT.